One sample yielded the 31 T cell receptor beta chains listed below, sequenced in a study of OX40 agonist ivuxolimab in advanced cancers. Assay used: immunoSEQ multiplex PCR; TCRdb lists only in-frame clones, some missing. The table includes around 57,000 clones, 70% to 90% detected once. The input for sequencing was CD4+ or CD8+ T cells sorted from blood, taken in a trial of the OX40 agonist ivuxolimab. These receptors were collected from an adult with an advanced solid tumor such as melanoma, head and neck, liver or kidney cancer.

This rearrangement joins TRBV27 to TRBJ1-2; TRBD1 is a possible D gene (5 bases). From germline, CDR1 is MNHEY and CDR2 SMNVEV (reference sequence). V lost 2 bases to trimming and J lost 6 bases, with 16 bases between them. CDR3 length: 15 residues. The CDR3 nucleotides read TGTGCCAGCAGTTTACGGGACCGCGCGCTCGATGGCTACACCTTC. It is translated as CASSLRDRALDGYTF.

The chain couples TRBV4-1 to TRBJ2-5, with TRBD2 matching over 10 bases. V lost 1 base, J lost 4 bases, and 6 bases stayed unmatched. There are 16 residues in the CDR3. CDR1 and CDR2 (germline): MGHRA, YSYEKL. CDR3 DNA sequence: TGCGCCAGCAGCCAAGGGTCTAGCGGGAGTGGAGAGACCCAGTACTTC. This codes for CASSQGSSGSGETQYF.

This clone was seen a handful of times. The chain carries TRBV5-4 and TRBJ2-3, with D unresolved. Germline-derived CDR1 and CDR2 are SGHNT and YYREEE (reference sequence). This CDR3 has 16 residues. V lost 0 bases to trimming and J lost 2 bases, with 13 bases between them. CDR3: CASSLVLEKATDTQYF. CDR3 bases: TGTGCCAGCAGCTTGGTACTGGAGAAAGCCACAGATACGCAGTATTTT.

The chain uses TRBV27 and TRBJ1-6, with TRBD1 matching 8 bases. V lost 8 bases, J lost 10 bases, and 7 bases stayed unmatched. CDR3 length: 13 amino acids. Germline V CDR1 and CDR2: MNHEY, SMNVEV (reference sequence). CDR3 loop: CASPRDRRSPLHF. CDR3 nucleotides: TGTGCCAGCCCCCGGGACAGGCGGTCACCCCTCCACTTT.

This rearrangement joins TRBV6-1 to TRBJ2-3; 9 bases are a match to TRBD1. The length of the CDR3 is 14 residues. J was trimmed by 5 bases and V by 7 bases; bases with no gene match: 7. Per the germline V gene, CDR1 is MNHNS and CDR2 is SASEGT. The CDR3 region has the DNA TGTGCCAGCAATGGACAGGGGACGGTAGATACGCAGTATTTT. Amino acid sequence: CASNGQGTVDTQYF.

The rearrangement uses TRBV2 and TRBJ1-2; D unclear. The V end lost 5 bases, the J end lost 0 bases, and 16 bases lay between the germline ends. The CDR3 is made up of 16 amino acids. Germline V lookup: CDR1 SNHLY, CDR2 FYNNEI. The CDR3 DNA sequence: TGTGCCAGCAGTCCCTCAAGGGTCCTGACTAACTATGGCTACACCTTC. As protein: CASSPSRVLTNYGYTF. The full variable domain, rest sourced from reference TRBV2 and TRBJ1-2, is EPEVTQTPSHQVTQMGQEVILRCVPISNHLYFYWYRQILGQKVEFLVSFYNNEISEKSEIFDDQFSVERPDGSNFTLKIRSTKLEDSAMYFCASSPSRVLTNYGYTFGSGTRLTVV.

This chain uses TRBV5-4 with TRBJ2-1, with D perhaps matching TRBD2 (6 bases). Trimming cost V 4 bases and J 2 bases, with 13 bases left between them. Per the germline V gene, CDR1 is SGHNT and CDR2 is YYREEE (reference sequence). This CDR3 spans 15 amino acids. CDR3 amino acids: CASSIERAPYNEQFF. The CDR3, as DNA: TGTGCCAGCAGCATAGAGCGGGCCCCCTACAATGAGCAGTTCTTC.

For the CDR3, the DNA is TGTGCCAGCAGGGGGGACAGTCATCAGCCCCAGCATTTT. This encodes CASRGDSHQPQHF. The J gene is TRBJ1-5, the V gene TRBV6-1; 7 bases fit TRBD1. Germline-derived CDR1 and CDR2 are MNHNS and SASEGT. This CDR3 has 13 residues. J was trimmed by 5 bases and V by 6 bases; bases with no gene match: 4.

V usage is TRBV5-1 and J usage is TRBJ2-7, with 10 nucleotides matching TRBD1. The CDR3 spans 15 residues. V was pared by 2 bases and J by 6 bases, with 8 bases of the junction left unmatched. The V gene's germline CDR1 is SGHRS and CDR2 YFSETQ. The CDR3 coding sequence is TGCGCCAGCAGCTTAAGACAGGGGGCGAGCTCCGAGCAGTACTTC. Translated, it gives CASSLRQGASSEQYF.

The chain joins TRBV23-1 to TRBJ1-5, with 8 bases identical to TRBD1. TRBV23-1 is an open reading frame, and its role is uncertain. The CDR3 is made up of 14 amino acids. V dropped 3 bases and J dropped 4; count of bases not matched to a gene: 2. CDR3 nucleotides: TGCGCCAGCAGTCACAGGGGGCGGAATCAGCCCCAGCATTTT. Translated, it gives CASSHRGRNQPQHF.

This clone was detected once. The gene calls are TRBV28 and TRBJ1-2, with unresolved D. Germline V lookup: CDR1 MDHEN, CDR2 SYDVKM. Trimming took 1 base from V and 0 from J, leaving 21 bases between them. The CDR3 runs to 19 residues. The CDR3 loop is CASSLSPGRSDLTNYGYTF. The CDR3 DNA follows: TGTGCCAGCAGTTTATCGCCAGGCCGCAGCGATCTCACTAACTATGGCTACACCTTC.

The chain joins TRBV6-1 to TRBJ2-7; the D gene is possibly TRBD1 (6 bases). Germline V lookup: CDR1 MNHNS, CDR2 SASEGT. The CDR3 has 14 residues. Trimming pared 7 bases from V and 3 bases from J, leaving 16 bases between. CDR3 bases: TGTGCCAGCATCCGGGAAGGACAGAGCTACGAGCAGTACTTC. Residues: CASIREGQSYEQYF.

CDR3: CASRGNNDGGYTF. CDR3 DNA: TGCGCCAGCAGGGGGAACAACGACGGCGGCTACACCTTC. The V and J genes are TRBV10-2 and TRBJ1-2; no clear D gene. The CDR3 loop spans 13 amino acids. V lost 6 bases and J lost 8, with 16 bases in between. Germline values: CDR1 WSHSY, CDR2 SAAADI.

This clone was seen only a few times. The chain recombines TRBV5-1 with TRBJ2-3; no definite D call. CDR1 is SGHRS, CDR2 YFSETQ, per germline. The CDR3 has 14 residues. The V and J ends lost 0 bases and 4 bases respectively, with 9 bases between them. Here the CDR3 reads CASSLGSQADTQYF. The CDR3 nucleotides read TGCGCCAGCAGCTTGGGTTCCCAGGCAGATACGCAGTATTTT.

CDR3 residues: CASSPTQDQPQHF. DNA for the CDR3: TGTGCCAGCAGCCCAACTCAGGACCAGCCCCAGCATTTT. The chain uses TRBV6-1 and TRBJ1-5; unclear D gene. The germline V and J ends were trimmed by 6 bases and 7 bases, with 13 bases remaining between them. This CDR3 is 13 amino acids long. Germline CDR1 is MNHNS and CDR2 is SASEGT.

The gene calls are TRBV7-9 and TRBJ2-7; D possibly uses TRBD1 or TRBD2 (6 bases each). The CDR3 covers 17 residues. Germline CDR1 SEHNR, CDR2 FQNEAQ (reference sequence). The V and J ends lost 5 bases and 3 bases respectively, with 23 bases between them. The CDR3 loop reads CASSPPVMGGAGYEQYF. The CDR3 DNA is TGTGCCAGCAGCCCCCCGGTAATGGGGGGCGCCGGCTACGAGCAGTACTTC.

As to this clone: Germline is not matched at one junction end, which may reflect a read error. The rearrangement links TRBV14 to TRBJ1-4, with D hard to call. The CDR3 has 13 residues. The V gene's germline CDR1 is SGHDN and CDR2 FVKESK. The CDR3 sequence is CASSQTPHEKLFF. In nucleotides, the CDR3 is TGTGCCAGCAGCCAAACCCCCCATGAGAAACTGTTTTTT.

The chain carries TRBV9 and TRBJ2-2, with D perhaps matching TRBD2 (6 bases). V was trimmed by 0 bases and J by 5 bases, leaving 17 bases between them. The CDR3 runs 17 residues. From germline, CDR1 is SGDLS and CDR2 YYNGEE. The CDR3: CASSVVGSEFGTGELFF. The CDR3, as DNA: TGTGCCAGCAGCGTAGTCGGGAGTGAGTTCGGGACCGGGGAGCTGTTTTTT.

V is TRBV29-1 and J is TRBJ2-3, with 8 bases lining up with TRBD1. CDR3 length: 15 residues. CDR1 and CDR2 from the germline V gene are SQVTM and ANQGSEA. V trimming: 8 bases; J trimming: 3 bases; junction bases outside the gene matches: 13. The CDR3 nucleotides read TGCAGCACGGAAAGTTGGGACAGGATGACAGATACGCAGTATTTT. This encodes CSTESWDRMTDTQYF.

As DNA, the CDR3 is TGTGCCAGCAGTGGCGGGACTAGCGATTACAATGAGCAGTTCTTC. Its translation is CASSGGTSDYNEQFF. The gene calls are TRBV27 and TRBJ2-1; 10 nucleotides align to TRBD2. Trimming at V came to 5 bases and at J to 4 bases, leaving 5 bases not matched to a gene. Germline CDR1 reads MNHEY; CDR2 reads SMNVEV (reference sequence). The CDR3 is 15 residues long.

V gene TRBV10-3 combines with J gene TRBJ2-1; 7 nucleotides match TRBD2. V lost 7 bases, J lost 5 bases, and 11 bases stayed unmatched. Per the germline V gene, CDR1 is ENHRY and CDR2 is SYGVKD. CDR3 length: 15 residues. CDR3 protein: CAIMRAGAFNNEQFF. As DNA, the CDR3 is TGTGCCATCATGCGCGCGGGAGCATTTAACAATGAGCAGTTCTTC.

The chain employs TRBV28 and TRBJ2-1, with TRBD2 matching over 10 bases. Germline CDR1 MDHEN, CDR2 SYDVKM. CDR3 length equals 16 residues. The J segment lost 0 bases and the V segment lost 4 bases, leaving 3 bases of the junction unmatched. CDR3 sequence reads: CASSSSGSPSYNEQFF. CDR3 DNA: TGTGCCAGCAGTTCTAGCGGGAGCCCCTCCTACAATGAGCAGTTCTTC.

This chain joins TRBV9 and TRBJ1-3; tentatively, D is TRBD1 (6 bases). The germline V and J ends were trimmed by 4 bases and 0 bases, with 14 bases remaining between them. The CDR3 totals 16 residues. CDR1 is SGDLS and CDR2 is YYNGEE in the germline V gene. DNA for the CDR3: TGTGCCAGCAGCCCGGGGACACCAGCCTCTGGAAACACCATATATTTT. Protein product: CASSPGTPASGNTIYF. Combining the CDR3 with reference TRBV9 and TRBJ1-3 gives the whole variable domain DSGVTQTPKHLITATGQRVTLRCSPRSGDLSVYWYQQSLDQGLQFLIQYYNGEERAKGNILERFSAQQFPDLHSELNLSSLELGDSALYFCASSPGTPASGNTIYFGEGSWLTVV.

V gene TRBV11-2 combines with J gene TRBJ2-1; 9 positions agree with TRBD2. The CDR3 is 16 amino acids. CDR1 SGHAT and CDR2 FQNNGV come from the germline V gene. V was pared by 1 base and J by 4 bases, with 5 bases of the junction left unmatched. The chain's CDR3 is CASSLAAGGDYNEQFF. The CDR3 DNA follows: TGTGCCAGCAGCTTAGCGGCGGGAGGGGATTACAATGAGCAGTTCTTC.

The chain joins TRBV6-1 to TRBJ1-1; no firm D call. Germline V gene sequence: CDR1 MNHNS, CDR2 SASEGT. The CDR3 sequence is 13 residues long. V was cut by 6 bases and J by 0 bases, with 8 bases left in between. The CDR3 DNA reads TGTGCCAGCAGCCTACAGCTGAACACTGAAGCTTTCTTT. Translation gives CASSLQLNTEAFF.

This chain uses TRBV6-1 with TRBJ2-3; 7 nucleotides line up with TRBD2. The V gene's germline CDR1 is MNHNS and CDR2 SASEGT. The junction had 4 bases not matched to a gene; V was cut back by 2 bases and J by 2 bases. The CDR3 contains 15 residues. The CDR3, as DNA: TGTGCCAGCAGTGAACTACTAGCGAACACAGATACGCAGTATTTT. This encodes CASSELLANTDTQYF.

Points on this clone: Germline and junction disagree at one end, which may indicate a read error. This rearrangement joins TRBV5-3 to TRBJ2-1; D remains unclear. TRBV5-3 is an ORF; its function is uncertain. The CDR3 length is 14 residues. CDR3 amino acids: CASSLEPSYNEQFF. CDR3 DNA sequence: TGTGCCAGCAGCTTGGAACCCTCCTACAATGAGCAGTTCTTC.

This sequence joins TRBV6-1 and TRBJ2-5; 8 bases match TRBD1. V shed 11 bases and J 3 bases; nucleotides not matched to a gene: 11. CDR3 length: 14 amino acids. The germline V gene has CDR1 MNHNS and CDR2 SASEGT. The CDR3 nucleotides are TGTGCCGGTATGAACACAGGGGGTGAAGAGACCCAGTACTTC. The encoded protein is CAGMNTGGEETQYF.

The chain links TRBV7-3 to TRBJ2-2; no clear D gene. Deletions cut 2 bases from V and 6 bases from J, with 7 bases between. Germline V gene sequence: CDR1 SGHTA, CDR2 FQGTGA. This CDR3 region has 13 residues. The CDR3 sequence is CASSLGRAGELFF. The CDR3 DNA is TGTGCCAGCAGCTTAGGCCGTGCCGGGGAGCTGTTTTTT. Full variable domain (outside the CDR3, taken from reference TRBV7-3 and TRBJ2-2): GAGVSQTPSNKVTEKGKYVELRCDPISGHTALYWYRQSLGQGPEFLIYFQGTGAADDSGLPNDRFFAVRPEGSVSTLKIQRTERGDSAVYLCASSLGRAGELFFGEGSRLTVL.

The chain carries TRBV5-1 and TRBJ2-1; perhaps D is TRBD1 or TRBD2 (5 bases each). The CDR3 is 16 residues long. V lost 2 bases and J 4 bases, leaving 16 bases between the germline ends. Germline V gene sequence: CDR1 SGHRS, CDR2 YFSETQ. The CDR3 DNA reads TGCGCCAGCAGCTTAGAGGGACGCCCATCTTACAATGAGCAGTTCTTC. It translates to CASSLEGRPSYNEQFF.

This sequence joins TRBV6-6 and TRBJ2-1, with a possible D match to TRBD2 (6 bases). CDR1 MNHNY and CDR2 SVGAGI come from the germline V gene (reference sequence). The CDR3 extends over 14 amino acids. V was cut by 2 bases and J by 7 bases, with 12 bases left in between. CDR3 DNA sequence: TGTGCCAGCAGTTACGGGACTCTTACAAATGAGCAGTTCTTC. Translation: CASSYGTLTNEQFF.